Below, 3 T cell receptor beta chains from the same sample are listed, as sequenced in a study of cytomegalovirus exposure and HLA in healthy donors. Generated by immunoSEQ multiplex PCR, the TCRdb table keeps only in-frame clones and is missing some. Of some 100,000 clones listed, around 85% are singletons. The sample comprised PBMCs. Receptors originate from a young man in good health and CMV-seropositive.

The rearrangement links TRBV11-2 to TRBJ2-7, with a weak D call TRBD1 (6 bases). This CDR3 has 16 amino acids. Trimming took off 0 bases at V and 2 bases at J, with 14 bases between the two ends. Germline V gene sequence: CDR1 SGHAT, CDR2 FQNNGV. DNA for the CDR3: TGTGCCAGCAGCTTAGACCTAGGGGCAGGGGCCTACGAGCAGTACTTC. Its protein product is CASSLDLGAGAYEQYF.

This chain connects TRBV6-1 to TRBJ2-5; 7 bases line up with TRBD1. The J call may be wrong; the DNA end is better matched by TRBJ2-7. The CDR3 sequence is 15 residues long. Germline V gene data show CDR1 as MNHNS and CDR2 as SASEGT. The CDR3 spells CASRVGTAFSYEQYF. The CDR3 DNA sequence: TGTGCCAGCAGGGTCGGGACAGCCTTTTCCTACGAGCAGTACTTC.

The rearrangement links TRBV6-1 to TRBJ2-7; D remains unclear. The CDR3 covers 15 residues. V was pared by 1 base and J by 2 bases, with 12 bases between. Looked up from germline, CDR1 is MNHNS and CDR2 is SASEGT. CDR3 sequence reads: CASSEDTDETYEQYF. CDR3 sequence (DNA): TGTGCCAGCAGTGAAGATACAGACGAAACCTACGAGCAGTACTTC.